The 13 T cell receptor beta chains reported below all come from one sample, sequenced in a study of blood T cell repertoires in COVID-19. The assay was immunoSEQ multiplex PCR, and TCRdb's table has in-frame clones only and misses some. The profile shows under 250,000 clones, approximately 80% of them singletons. The sequenced sample consisted of peripheral blood. These TCRs come from a woman under 30 with acute or convalescent COVID-19.

V usage is TRBV2 and J usage is TRBJ1-5, with D perhaps TRBD1 (6 bases). V was trimmed by 4 bases and J by 2 bases, leaving 12 bases between them. The CDR3 consists of 15 residues. Germline loops: CDR1 SNHLY, CDR2 FYNNEI. In nucleotides, the CDR3 is TGTGCCAGCAGTGGGGTGGGGGCGCGCAATCAGCCCCAGCATTTT. Protein: CASSGVGARNQPQHF.

V gene TRBV5-5 combines with J gene TRBJ1-2; 7 positions agree with TRBD1. The V and J ends lost 1 base and 0 bases, in that order; junction bases with no gene match: 9. Germline V gene data show CDR1 as SGHKS and CDR2 as YYEKEE (reference sequence). The CDR3 has 17 amino acids. DNA for the CDR3: TGTGCCAGCAGCTTGTTTATCTCCGGGACAGCTAACTATGGCTACACCTTC. It specifies CASSLFISGTANYGYTF.

The chain joins TRBV6-5 to TRBJ2-1; TRBD1 matches 8 bases. The CDR3 has 15 amino acids. Germline V gene data show CDR1 as MNHEY and CDR2 as SVGAGI. With 7 bases clipped from V and 1 base from J, the junction kept 6 bases outside the gene matches. CDR3 in DNA: TGTGCCAGCAACCCGGACAGGGTTTCCTACAATGAGCAGTTCTTC. Its translation is CASNPDRVSYNEQFF.

This chain links TRBV4-3 with TRBJ2-7, with a weak D call TRBD1 (6 bases). Per the germline V gene, CDR1 is LGHNA and CDR2 is YSLEER. V was pared by 1 base and J by 3 bases, with 13 bases between. The CDR3 runs 15 residues. In nucleotides, the CDR3 is TGCGCCAGCAGCCAAGTGGCAGGGGTCCTCTACGAGCAGTACTTC. Translating it yields CASSQVAGVLYEQYF.

This clone has only one observation. The rearrangement joins TRBV30 to TRBJ1-2; 7 positions agree with TRBD1. Germline assignment: CDR1 GTSNPN and CDR2 SVGIG (reference sequence). This CDR3 is 15 amino acids long. V was clipped by 6 bases and J by 6 bases; unmatched bases: 16. CDR3 DNA: TGTGCCTGTCCCGACAGGGTTAGGGCTATGGATGGCTACACCTTC. It specifies CACPDRVRAMDGYTF.

The V and J genes are TRBV18 and TRBJ2-2; D unclear. V was shortened by 4 bases and J by 2 bases, with 11 bases between the two germline ends. The CDR3 has 15 residues. The germline CDR1 and CDR2 sequences are KGHSH and LQKENI. The CDR3: CASSRQAPNTGELFF. In DNA, the CDR3 is TGTGCCAGCTCACGGCAGGCACCTAACACCGGGGAGCTGTTTTTT.

The gene calls are TRBV4-3 and TRBJ1-4, with D maybe TRBD1 (5 bases). The germline V gene encodes CDR1 LGHNA and CDR2 YSLEER. The CDR3 covers 15 residues. V shed 0 bases and J shed 5 bases, with 10 bases lying between them. DNA of the CDR3: TGCGCCAGCAGCCAAGATCGAACAGGAAATGAAAAACTGTTTTTT. It is translated as CASSQDRTGNEKLFF.

V gene TRBV27 combines with J gene TRBJ1-6, with 7 bases that match TRBD1. The CDR3 has 18 residues. The junction had 17 bases not matched to a gene; V was cut back by 5 bases and J by 7 bases. Germline V CDR1 and CDR2: MNHEY, SMNVEV (reference sequence). CDR3 in amino acids: CASSLRGAGGLMNSPLHF. CDR3 nucleotide sequence: TGTGCCAGCAGTCTTAGGGGGGCAGGGGGGTTGATGAATTCACCCCTCCACTTT.

The chain carries TRBV5-1 and TRBJ1-3; no clear D. The CDR3 runs 16 residues. The V and J ends lost 0 bases and 0 bases respectively, with 10 bases between them. Germline V gene sequence: CDR1 SGHRS, CDR2 YFSETQ. The CDR3 spells CASSLDVADSGNTIYF. The CDR3, as DNA: TGCGCCAGCAGCTTGGATGTAGCAGACTCTGGAAACACCATATATTTT.

The chain links TRBV4-3 to TRBJ2-2; a possible D gene is TRBD2 (6 bases). The CDR3 covers 15 residues. Trimming took off 4 bases at V and 5 bases at J, with 14 bases between the two ends. CDR1 and CDR2 (germline): LGHNA, YSLEER. In DNA, the CDR3 is TGCGCCAGCAGCCCAGGGACGGGGACTACCGGGGAGCTGTTTTTT. Its protein is CASSPGTGTTGELFF.

This clone was counted once. This chain links TRBV7-2 with TRBJ2-1, with D tentatively TRBD2 (6 bases). Trimming cost V 5 bases and J 5 bases, with 13 bases left between them. Germline loops: CDR1 SGHTA, CDR2 FQGNSA. This CDR3 comprises 14 residues. DNA of the CDR3: TGTGCCAGCAGCCCGGATCGGGGGAACAATGAGCAGTTCTTC. Translation: CASSPDRGNNEQFF. The variable domain in full, with the rest retrieved from reference TRBV7-2 and TRBJ2-1, is GAGVSQSPSNKVTEKGKDVELRCDPISGHTALYWYRQSLGQGLEFLIYFQGNSAPDKSGLPSDRFSAERTGGSVSTLTIQRTQQEDSAVYLCASSPDRGNNEQFFGPGTRLTVL.

The gene calls are TRBV19 and TRBJ1-4, with a possible D match to TRBD1 (5 bases). V dropped 4 bases and J dropped 8 bases, with 14 bases sitting between them. The CDR3 runs to 14 residues. CDR1 and CDR2 from the germline V gene are LNHDA and SQIVND (reference sequence). CDR3 sequence (DNA): TGTGCCAGTAGTAGGGGGACTGGAGTCGAAAAACTGTTTTTT. Its translation is CASSRGTGVEKLFF. The full variable domain, with the rest looked up from reference TRBV19 and TRBJ1-4, is DGGITQSPKYLFRKEGQNVTLSCEQNLNHDAMYWYRQDPGQGLRLIYYSQIVNDFQKGDIAEGYSVSREKKESFPLTVTSAQKNPTAFYLCASSRGTGVEKLFFGSGTQLSVL.

This rearrangement joins TRBV18 to TRBJ1-2, with 9 bases identical to TRBD1. This CDR3 contains 15 residues. V was pared by 4 bases and J by 7 bases, with 10 bases of the junction left unmatched. CDR1 and CDR2 from the germline V gene are KGHSH and LQKENI. This CDR3 is CASSQRNRGRGGYTF. As DNA, the CDR3 is TGTGCCAGCTCACAAAGAAACAGGGGGCGCGGTGGCTACACCTTC.